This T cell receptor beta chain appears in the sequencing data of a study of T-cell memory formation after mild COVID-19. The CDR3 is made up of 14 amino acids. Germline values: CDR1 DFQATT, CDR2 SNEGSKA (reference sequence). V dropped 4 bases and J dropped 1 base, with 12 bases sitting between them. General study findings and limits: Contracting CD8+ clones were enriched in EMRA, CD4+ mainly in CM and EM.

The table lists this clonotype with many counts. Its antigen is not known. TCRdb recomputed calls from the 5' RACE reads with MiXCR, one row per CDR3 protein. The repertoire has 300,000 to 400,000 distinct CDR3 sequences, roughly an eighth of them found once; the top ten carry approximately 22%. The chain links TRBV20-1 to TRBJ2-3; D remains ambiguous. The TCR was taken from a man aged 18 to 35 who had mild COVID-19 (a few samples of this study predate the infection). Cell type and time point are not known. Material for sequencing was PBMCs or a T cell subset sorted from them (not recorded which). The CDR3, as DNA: TGCAGTGCTACCGCCCCCTTAGGCACAGATACGCAGTATTTT. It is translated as CSATAPLGTDTQYF.